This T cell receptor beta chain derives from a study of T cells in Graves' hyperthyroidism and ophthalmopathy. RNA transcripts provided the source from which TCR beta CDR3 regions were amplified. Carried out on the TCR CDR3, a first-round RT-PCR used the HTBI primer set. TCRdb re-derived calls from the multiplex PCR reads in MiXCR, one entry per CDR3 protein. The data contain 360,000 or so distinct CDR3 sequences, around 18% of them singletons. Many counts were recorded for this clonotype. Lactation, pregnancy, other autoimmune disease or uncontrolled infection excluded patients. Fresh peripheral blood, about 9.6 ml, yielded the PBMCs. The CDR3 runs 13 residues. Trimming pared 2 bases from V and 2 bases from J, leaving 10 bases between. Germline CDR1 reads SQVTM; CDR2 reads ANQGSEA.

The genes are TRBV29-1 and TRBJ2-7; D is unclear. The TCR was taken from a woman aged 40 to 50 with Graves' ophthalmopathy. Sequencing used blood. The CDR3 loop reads CSVETRNAYEQYF. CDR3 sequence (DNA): TGCAGCGTTGAAACAAGGAATGCCTACGAGCAGTACTTC.